This entry lists 5 T cell receptor beta chains sequenced from one sample in a study of blood T cell repertoires in COVID-19. Assay: immunoSEQ multiplex PCR; the TCRdb copy retains only in-frame clones and omits some. The sample yields roughly 280,000 clones, approximately 90% seen once. The sample comprised PBMCs or T cells enriched from blood (not recorded which). The receptors here all came from a man aged 40-49 years who had been exposed to COVID-19.

This clone was observed a single time. The gene calls are TRBV27 and TRBJ2-1; D is undetermined. The CDR3 runs 13 residues. In germline, CDR1 is MNHEY, CDR2 SMNVEV (reference sequence). V was clipped by 1 base and J by 12 bases, with 13 bases between them. The CDR3 bases are TGTGCCAGCAGTTTATTGAGCGCCCCTTCGCAGTTCTTC. It translates to CASSLLSAPSQFF.

J is TRBJ1-4 and V is TRBV3-1 (or the pseudogene TRBV3-2); 9 bases are a match to TRBD1. This CDR3 contains 14 residues. J gave up 5 bases and V 5 bases, and 3 bases lay outside the gene matches. Looked up from germline, CDR1 is LGHDT and CDR2 is YNNKEL (reference sequence). The CDR3 region is CASSSGTGNEKLFF. CDR3 DNA: TGTGCCAGCAGCTCAGGGACAGGGAATGAAAAACTGTTTTTT.

The count of this clone is one. This sequence joins TRBV19 and TRBJ2-3; 10 bases agree with TRBD2. There are 15 residues in the CDR3. The V gene end was trimmed by 3 bases and the J gene end by 3 bases; junction bases not matched to a gene: 3. CDR1 LNHDA and CDR2 SQIVND come from the germline V gene (reference sequence). The CDR3 sequence: CASSIGAGGTDTQYF. The CDR3 coding sequence is TGTGCCAGTAGTATCGGAGCGGGAGGGACAGATACGCAGTATTTT.

The chain employs TRBV20-1 and TRBJ1-1; D gene uncertain. The CDR3 spans 12 residues. Trimming cost V 3 bases and J 8 bases, with 13 bases left between them. Per the germline V gene, CDR1 is DFQATT and CDR2 is SNEGSKA (reference sequence). In nucleotides, the CDR3 is TGCAGTGCTAGTAACGAGGGCCGCGAAGCTTTCTTT. Amino acid sequence: CSASNEGREAFF.

This chain connects TRBV19 to TRBJ2-2, with 10 bases fitting TRBD2. The V and J ends lost 4 bases and 5 bases, in that order; junction bases with no gene match: 13. Germline CDR1 reads LNHDA; CDR2 reads SQIVND (reference sequence). CDR3 length equals 18 residues. This chain's CDR3 is CASSTRAPGLASTGELFF. CDR3 nucleotide sequence: TGTGCCAGTAGTACCAGGGCGCCGGGACTAGCGAGTACCGGGGAGCTGTTTTTT.